This T cell receptor beta chain emerged from a study of radiation and T cells in renal cell carcinoma. For the study at large: Nephrectomy followed 15 Gy stereotactic body radiation by 4 weeks. General observations from the study: From baseline, blood top tumor clonotypes peaked at 2 weeks post-radiation.

Concerning this clone itself: The antigen remains unidentified.

Germline V gene data show CDR1 as MDHEN and CDR2 as SYDVKM. The V and J ends lost 6 bases and 4 bases respectively, with 6 bases between them. This CDR3 region has 11 residues. Profiled with immunoSEQ multiplex PCR; TCRdb holds only in-frame clones, not every one. The sample contains approximately 140,000 clones, over 65% of which appear only once. The time point here: baseline pretreatment blood. Treatment described: 15 Gy SBRT to primary tumor, nephrectomy 4 weeks later. Clear cell pathology was present in this patient's renal cell carcinoma. The rearrangement joins TRBV28 to TRBJ1-1, with D unclear. This sequence originates from a woman aged 50 to 60 with renal cell carcinoma. This specimen consisted of blood, obtained from a patient whose treatment included radiotherapy and nephrectomy. The CDR3 nucleotides read TGTGCCAGCAGGGCACCCACTGAAGCTTTCTTT. It specifies CASRAPTEAFF.